This record looks at one T cell receptor beta chain sequence and its context. The antigen is not known. Recipients received nonmyeloablative bone marrow transplants from related graft donors, with transient mixed chimerism. Unstimulated Tregs (CD4+CD25+CD127-) and CD4+CD25- non-Tregs were sorted from PBMCs. The sample comes from a study of Tregs in tolerant kidney transplant recipients. V dropped 0 bases and J dropped 3 bases, with 14 bases sitting between them. CDR3 length: 16 residues. Germline V lookup: CDR1 LGHNA, CDR2 YSLEER. Profiled with immunoSEQ multiplex PCR; TCRdb holds only in-frame clones, not every one. There are about 21,000 clones in the sample; over 75% occur only once, and roughly 23% lies in the top ten. The study's findings and limits: Activated donor B cell expansion appeared to reveal the most relevant donor-specific TCRbeta repertoire.

The receptor's source is a human patient who received a combined kidney and bone marrow transplant. Some T cells may have come from the graft donor. This specimen consisted of CD8+ T cells from blood (PBMCs), obtained 6 months after the transplant. The V gene is TRBV4-3, the J gene TRBJ2-5; D remains ambiguous. The CDR3 DNA reads as TGCGCCAGCAGCCAAGAGATTTGGCTGAAAAAAGAGACCCAGTACTTC. It codes for CASSQEIWLKKETQYF.